These T cell receptor beta chains were read from a single sample in a study of blood T cell repertoires in COVID-19. The protocol was immunoSEQ multiplex PCR, while the TCRdb copy is restricted to in-frame clones and leaves out a portion. In the table there are about 270,000 clones, about 89% of which are singletons. Sequenced: peripheral blood. These receptors were taken from a man aged 40-49 years with active or convalescent COVID-19. CDR3s include the opening cysteine and the closing phenylalanine or tryptophan. Fields, in order: V gene, J gene, clone size, D gene, CDR3 DNA, CDR3 protein. D genes are given only for firm matches. Only part of the rows carry a size: once, few, many, or a class if the clone is expanded.

v_gene: TRBV19; j_gene: TRBJ1-5; abundance: once; d_gene: TRBD1; CDR3nt: TGTGCCAGTAGCGCAGGGGGCGCGGGTAATCAGCCCCAGCATTTT; CDR3aa: CASSAGGAGNQPQHF
v_gene: TRBV3-1/TRBV3-2; j_gene: TRBJ1-2; abundance: -; d_gene: -; CDR3nt: TGTGCCAGCACCGGACATAACTATGGCTACACCTTC; CDR3aa: CASTGHNYGYTF
v_gene: TRBV7-9; j_gene: TRBJ2-3; abundance: -; d_gene: TRBD2; CDR3nt: TGTGCCAGCAGACTACTAGCGGGAGGTTCCACAGATACGCAGTATTTT; CDR3aa: CASRLLAGGSTDTQYF
v_gene: TRBV5-6; j_gene: TRBJ2-5; abundance: few; d_gene: -; CDR3nt: TGTGCCAGCAGCTTGTCCTTACGCGGAGAGACCCAGTACTTC; CDR3aa: CASSLSLRGETQYF
v_gene: TRBV27; j_gene: TRBJ1-5; abundance: -; d_gene: TRBD1; CDR3nt: TGTGCCAGCAGTTCTCAGGGGGGCAGCAATCAGCCCCAGCATTTT; CDR3aa: CASSSQGGSNQPQHF
v_gene: TRBV30; j_gene: TRBJ1-5; abundance: -; d_gene: TRBD1; CDR3nt: TGTGCCTGGAGGAACAGGGGTGGAGGCAATCAGCCCCAGCATTTT; CDR3aa: CAWRNRGGGNQPQHF
v_gene: TRBV6-4; j_gene: TRBJ2-3; abundance: -; d_gene: TRBD2; CDR3nt: TGTGCCAGCAGTCCTTCGGGCGGGAGGGCAGATACGCAGTATTTT; CDR3aa: CASSPSGGRADTQYF
v_gene: TRBV24-1; j_gene: TRBJ2-5; abundance: -; d_gene: TRBD2; CDR3nt: TGTGCCACCAGTGATATTGAGACTAGCGCAGCGACCCAGTACTTC; CDR3aa: CATSDIETSAATQYF
v_gene: TRBV11-2; j_gene: TRBJ2-5; abundance: once; d_gene: TRBD2; CDR3nt: TGTGCCAGCAGCGCCTCTAGCGGGGGGGCCACGGGGACCCAGTACTTC; CDR3aa: CASSASSGGATGTQYF
v_gene: TRBV7-2; j_gene: TRBJ2-1; abundance: -; d_gene: TRBD1; CDR3nt: TGTGCCAGCAGCTACGGACAGGGAGAATACAATGAGCAGTTCTTC; CDR3aa: CASSYGQGEYNEQFF
v_gene: TRBV25-1; j_gene: TRBJ2-6; abundance: -; d_gene: TRBD1; CDR3nt: TGTGCCAGCAGTGGGTTGGACAGGTTTTACTCTGGGGCCAACGTCCTGACTTTC; CDR3aa: CASSGLDRFYSGANVLTF
v_gene: TRBV5-1; j_gene: TRBJ2-1; abundance: -; d_gene: TRBD1; CDR3nt: TGCGCCAGCAGCAGGGGACAGCCGAATGTCCCCAATGAGCAGTTCTTC; CDR3aa: CASSRGQPNVPNEQFF
v_gene: TRBV2; j_gene: TRBJ2-3; abundance: -; d_gene: -; CDR3nt: TGTGCCAGCAGCGCAGGGCGAGATACGCAGTATTTT; CDR3aa: CASSAGRDTQYF
v_gene: TRBV5-1; j_gene: TRBJ2-1; abundance: -; d_gene: TRBD1; CDR3nt: TGCGCCAGCAGCCGAGTGGGGACAGGGGCGCTAGCTCAGGGCAATGAGCAGTTCTTC; CDR3aa: CASSRVGTGALAQGNEQFF
v_gene: TRBV12-3/TRBV12-4; j_gene: TRBJ1-1; abundance: -; d_gene: -; CDR3nt: TGTGCCAGCAAAAGAGCGGAGAACACTGAAGCTTTCTTT; CDR3aa: CASKRAENTEAFF
v_gene: TRBV29-1; j_gene: TRBJ1-2; abundance: -; d_gene: -; CDR3nt: TGCAGCGTTGTACAGGGCTATGGCTACACCTTC; CDR3aa: CSVVQGYGYTF
v_gene: TRBV28; j_gene: TRBJ2-5; abundance: -; d_gene: TRBD2; CDR3nt: TGTGCCAGCAGTTTAGCGGGGGGACAAGAGACCCAGTACTTC; CDR3aa: CASSLAGGQETQYF
v_gene: TRBV19; j_gene: TRBJ1-6; abundance: -; d_gene: -; CDR3nt: TGTGCCAGTAGCTCCAGAGCGAGCTCCTATAATTCACCCCTCCACTTT; CDR3aa: CASSSRASSYNSPLHF
v_gene: TRBV4-1; j_gene: TRBJ1-1; abundance: -; d_gene: TRBD1; CDR3nt: TGCGCCAGCAGCCAGCTGACAGGGGCAAAGAACACTGAAGCTTTCTTT; CDR3aa: CASSQLTGAKNTEAFF
v_gene: TRBV9; j_gene: TRBJ2-5; abundance: -; d_gene: TRBD1; CDR3nt: TGTGCCAGCAGCGTCGCTACAGGGGGGGAGACCCAGTACTTC; CDR3aa: CASSVATGGETQYF
v_gene: TRBV4-1; j_gene: TRBJ1-1; abundance: -; d_gene: -; CDR3nt: TGCGCCAGCAGCCAAGATCACGGGGGGAACACTGAAGCTTTCTTT; CDR3aa: CASSQDHGGNTEAFF
v_gene: TRBV7-9; j_gene: TRBJ1-3; abundance: -; d_gene: TRBD1; CDR3nt: TGTGCCAGCAGCTTAACAGGGGGCTCTGGAAACACCATATATTTT; CDR3aa: CASSLTGGSGNTIYF
v_gene: TRBV18; j_gene: TRBJ2-3; abundance: -; d_gene: -; CDR3nt: TGTGCCAGCTCACCAAGCGTGGAGGATACGCAGTATTTT; CDR3aa: CASSPSVEDTQYF
v_gene: TRBV10-1; j_gene: TRBJ1-5; abundance: -; d_gene: -; CDR3nt: TGCGCCAGCAGTCCAGGAGGAGACGATCAGCCCCAGCATTTT; CDR3aa: CASSPGGDDQPQHF
v_gene: TRBV5-1; j_gene: TRBJ2-7; abundance: -; d_gene: -; CDR3nt: TGCGCCAGCAGCTTGGACTCCGCCTACGAGCAGTACTTC; CDR3aa: CASSLDSAYEQYF
v_gene: TRBV6-5; j_gene: TRBJ2-7; abundance: -; d_gene: -; CDR3nt: TGTGCCAGCAGCGGGACACTGGGCTACGAGCAGTACTTC; CDR3aa: CASSGTLGYEQYF
v_gene: TRBV9; j_gene: TRBJ1-1; abundance: -; d_gene: -; CDR3nt: TGTGCCAGCAGCGTAGGGCAGATCAACACTGAAGCTTTCTTT; CDR3aa: CASSVGQINTEAFF
v_gene: TRBV6-1; j_gene: TRBJ1-2; abundance: -; d_gene: TRBD1; CDR3nt: TGTGCCAGCAGTCGGGACAGTAACTATGGCTACACCTTC; CDR3aa: CASSRDSNYGYTF
v_gene: TRBV9; j_gene: TRBJ1-2; abundance: -; d_gene: -; CDR3nt: TGTGCCAGCAGCGTTAGTCGCGGGAATAACTATGGCTACACCTTC; CDR3aa: CASSVSRGNNYGYTF
v_gene: TRBV20-1; j_gene: TRBJ2-2; abundance: -; d_gene: -; CDR3nt: TGCAGTGCTAGTCGGCTAGAGCCCAACACCGGGGAGCTGTTTTTT; CDR3aa: CSASRLEPNTGELFF
v_gene: TRBV11-3; j_gene: TRBJ2-3; abundance: -; d_gene: TRBD1; CDR3nt: TGTGCCAGCAGCTCGGACGTTTTGACAGGGGGCCCCCTCGCAGATACGCAGTATTTT; CDR3aa: CASSSDVLTGGPLADTQYF
v_gene: TRBV13; j_gene: TRBJ1-4; abundance: -; d_gene: -; CDR3nt: TGTGCCAGCAGCCCCCGCCTAGGCGATGAAAAACTGTTTTTT; CDR3aa: CASSPRLGDEKLFF
v_gene: TRBV19; j_gene: TRBJ1-5; abundance: -; d_gene: -; CDR3nt: TGTGCCAGTACTGATCGAAGGGGTCAGCCCCAGCATTTT; CDR3aa: CASTDRRGQPQHF
v_gene: TRBV6-2/TRBV6-3; j_gene: TRBJ2-7; abundance: -; d_gene: TRBD1; CDR3nt: TGTGCCAGCAGTTATGGTGGCAGGGGGTACGAGCAGTACTTC; CDR3aa: CASSYGGRGYEQYF
v_gene: TRBV29-1; j_gene: TRBJ1-1; abundance: -; d_gene: -; CDR3nt: TGCAGCGTTGTTGGACAGACGAACACTGAAGCTTTCTTT; CDR3aa: CSVVGQTNTEAFF
v_gene: TRBV27; j_gene: TRBJ1-6; abundance: -; d_gene: -; CDR3nt: TGTGCCAGCAGTTTAAGCGGCCCGTCCCCCAGCTCCTATAATTCACCCCTCCACTTT; CDR3aa: CASSLSGPSPSSYNSPLHF
v_gene: TRBV7-2; j_gene: TRBJ2-7; abundance: -; d_gene: TRBD2; CDR3nt: TGTGCCAGCAGCTTAGGGTCCCCTCTTAGTGGGGGAGGGTACGAGCAGTACTTC; CDR3aa: CASSLGSPLSGGGYEQYF
v_gene: TRBV5-4; j_gene: TRBJ1-5; abundance: -; d_gene: -; CDR3nt: TGTGCCAGCAGCTTGGCTCCGGGTAGCAATCAGCCCCAGCATTTT; CDR3aa: CASSLAPGSNQPQHF
v_gene: TRBV24-1; j_gene: TRBJ1-6; abundance: -; d_gene: -; CDR3nt: TGTGCCACCAGTGATTTGCGACCTGGGGCGCCCCTCCACTTT; CDR3aa: CATSDLRPGAPLHF
v_gene: TRBV24-1; j_gene: TRBJ1-1; abundance: few; d_gene: TRBD1; CDR3nt: TGTGCCACAAGACAGGGAACAACTGAAGCTTTCTTT; CDR3aa: CATRQGTTEAFF
v_gene: TRBV6-6; j_gene: TRBJ2-3; abundance: -; d_gene: -; CDR3nt: TGTGCCAGCAGTTTTGACCGAAGAGGTAGCACAGATACGCAGTATTTT; CDR3aa: CASSFDRRGSTDTQYF
v_gene: TRBV15; j_gene: TRBJ1-4; abundance: -; d_gene: -; CDR3nt: TGTGCCACCCAGATGCGGGGGGGGAATGAAAAACTGTTTTTT; CDR3aa: CATQMRGGNEKLFF
v_gene: TRBV23-1; j_gene: TRBJ1-1; abundance: -; d_gene: TRBD1; CDR3nt: TGCGCCAGCAGTTACAGGGGGCCAGCTTTCTTT; CDR3aa: CASSYRGPAFF
v_gene: TRBV5-5; j_gene: TRBJ2-5; abundance: -; d_gene: -; CDR3nt: TGTGCCAGCAGCTTGGAGGGGCAGGGGCAGGGATGGGTAGAGACCCAGTACTTC; CDR3aa: CASSLEGQGQGWVETQYF
v_gene: TRBV7-9; j_gene: TRBJ2-7; abundance: many; d_gene: TRBD2; CDR3nt: TGTGCCAGCAGCCGGCGAGGGACTAGCGGGGGGACCGTAACCTACGAGCAGTACTTC; CDR3aa: CASSRRGTSGGTVTYEQYF
v_gene: TRBV9; j_gene: TRBJ1-5; abundance: -; d_gene: TRBD1; CDR3nt: TGTGCCAGCAGCGAAGGGACAGGGATGAGCAATCAGCCCCAGCATTTT; CDR3aa: CASSEGTGMSNQPQHF
v_gene: TRBV12-3/TRBV12-4; j_gene: TRBJ1-1; abundance: -; d_gene: TRBD1; CDR3nt: TGTGCCACCAAAACAGGGGGCGTCACTGAAGCTTTCTTT; CDR3aa: CATKTGGVTEAFF
v_gene: TRBV10-3; j_gene: TRBJ2-2; abundance: -; d_gene: -; CDR3nt: TGTGCCATGCAGGGGAGAGACACCGGGGAGCTGTTTTTT; CDR3aa: CAMQGRDTGELFF
v_gene: TRBV28; j_gene: TRBJ1-1; abundance: -; d_gene: -; CDR3nt: TGTGCCAGCAGTTCGACAGGTAGTAACACTGAAGCTTTCTTT; CDR3aa: CASSSTGSNTEAFF
v_gene: TRBV19; j_gene: TRBJ1-1; abundance: few; d_gene: -; CDR3nt: TGTGCCAGTAGTAATTTGGCTTTAATGAACACTGAAGCTTTCTTT; CDR3aa: CASSNLALMNTEAFF
v_gene: TRBV5-6; j_gene: TRBJ2-1; abundance: -; d_gene: TRBD1; CDR3nt: TGTGCCAGCAGCTACGCCAGGACAGGGGGCGTCTACAATGAGCAGTTCTTC; CDR3aa: CASSYARTGGVYNEQFF
v_gene: TRBV15; j_gene: TRBJ2-1; abundance: -; d_gene: -; CDR3nt: TGTGCCACCAGCAGAGAAGACACAGGGTACAATGAGCAGTTCTTC; CDR3aa: CATSREDTGYNEQFF
v_gene: TRBV5-1; j_gene: TRBJ2-2; abundance: -; d_gene: TRBD1; CDR3nt: TGCGCCAGCAGCTACAGGGGAACCGGGGAGCTGTTTTTT; CDR3aa: CASSYRGTGELFF
v_gene: TRBV3-1/TRBV3-2; j_gene: TRBJ1-5; abundance: -; d_gene: -; CDR3nt: TGTGCCAGCAGCCAAGATGGAGGCAGGGGCTCTCAGCCCCAGCATTTT; CDR3aa: CASSQDGGRGSQPQHF
v_gene: TRBV2; j_gene: TRBJ2-1; abundance: -; d_gene: -; CDR3nt: TGTGCCAGCAGTGTTTCCAGGGGTTCCTACAATGAGCAGTTCTTC; CDR3aa: CASSVSRGSYNEQFF
v_gene: TRBV20-1; j_gene: TRBJ1-5; abundance: -; d_gene: -; CDR3nt: TGCAGTGCTAGTGGGGGGGTGGGCAATCAGCCCCAGCATTTT; CDR3aa: CSASGGVGNQPQHF
v_gene: TRBV6-5; j_gene: TRBJ1-2; abundance: -; d_gene: -; CDR3nt: TGTGCCAGCAGTTACGGGCTACAATTTGATTATGGCTACACCTTC; CDR3aa: CASSYGLQFDYGYTF
v_gene: TRBV27; j_gene: TRBJ1-6; abundance: -; d_gene: TRBD1; CDR3nt: TGTGCCAGCAGTGTGGACAGGGGCTATAATTCACCCCTCCACTTT; CDR3aa: CASSVDRGYNSPLHF
v_gene: TRBV4-1; j_gene: TRBJ2-7; abundance: few; d_gene: -; CDR3nt: TGCGCCAGCAGCCAAGATATAAGCCGGGGAACGACCCTATACGAGCAGTACTTC; CDR3aa: CASSQDISRGTTLYEQYF